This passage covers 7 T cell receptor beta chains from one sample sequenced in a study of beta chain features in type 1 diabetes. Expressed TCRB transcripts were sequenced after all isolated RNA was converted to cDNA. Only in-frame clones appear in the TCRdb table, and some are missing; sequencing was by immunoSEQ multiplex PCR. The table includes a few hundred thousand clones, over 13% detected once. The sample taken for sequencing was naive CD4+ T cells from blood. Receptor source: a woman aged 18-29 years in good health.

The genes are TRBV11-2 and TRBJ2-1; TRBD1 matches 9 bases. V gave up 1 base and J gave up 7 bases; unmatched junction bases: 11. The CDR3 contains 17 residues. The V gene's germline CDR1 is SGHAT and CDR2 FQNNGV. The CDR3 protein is CASSLALGTGSRNEQFF. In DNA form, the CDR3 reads TGTGCCAGCAGCTTAGCATTAGGGACAGGGAGTCGGAATGAGCAGTTCTTC.

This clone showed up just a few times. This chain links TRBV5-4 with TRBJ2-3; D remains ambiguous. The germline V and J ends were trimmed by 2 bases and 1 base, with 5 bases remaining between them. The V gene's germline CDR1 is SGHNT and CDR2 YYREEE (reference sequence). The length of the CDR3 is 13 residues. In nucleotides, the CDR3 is TGTGCCAGCAGCTTACCGGGCACAGATACGCAGTATTTT. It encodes CASSLPGTDTQYF.

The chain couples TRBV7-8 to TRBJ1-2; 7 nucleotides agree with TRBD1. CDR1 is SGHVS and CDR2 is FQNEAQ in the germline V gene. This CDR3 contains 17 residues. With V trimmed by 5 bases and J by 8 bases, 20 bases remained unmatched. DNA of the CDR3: TGTGCCAGCAGCCCTCACGATCGGACAGGCCGCCGGGAAGGCTACACCTTC. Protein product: CASSPHDRTGRREGYTF.

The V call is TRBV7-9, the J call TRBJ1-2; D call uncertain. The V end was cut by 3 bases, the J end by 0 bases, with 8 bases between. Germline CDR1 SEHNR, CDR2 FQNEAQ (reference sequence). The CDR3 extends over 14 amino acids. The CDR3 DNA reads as TGTGCCAGCAGCTTCGGGTCCGCTAACTATGGCTACACCTTC. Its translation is CASSFGSANYGYTF.

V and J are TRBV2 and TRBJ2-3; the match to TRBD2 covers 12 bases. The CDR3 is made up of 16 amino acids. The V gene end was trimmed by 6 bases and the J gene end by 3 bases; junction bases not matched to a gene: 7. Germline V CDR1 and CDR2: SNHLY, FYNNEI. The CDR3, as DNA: TGTGCCAGCAGCGTCCCGACTAGCGGGAGAACAGATACGCAGTATTTT. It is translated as CASSVPTSGRTDTQYF.

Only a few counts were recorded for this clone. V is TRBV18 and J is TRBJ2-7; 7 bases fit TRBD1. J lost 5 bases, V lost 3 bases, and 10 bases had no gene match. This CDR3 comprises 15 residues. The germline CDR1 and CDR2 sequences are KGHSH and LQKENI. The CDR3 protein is CASSPTGQLAHEQYF. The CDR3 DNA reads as TGTGCCAGCTCACCGACGGGACAGCTTGCCCACGAGCAGTACTTC.

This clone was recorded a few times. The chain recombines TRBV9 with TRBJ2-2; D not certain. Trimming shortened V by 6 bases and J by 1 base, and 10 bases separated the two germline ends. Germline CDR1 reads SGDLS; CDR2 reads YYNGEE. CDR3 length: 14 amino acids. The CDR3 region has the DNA TGTGCCAGCACCTTCGAGGTGAACACCGGGGAGCTGTTTTTT. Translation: CASTFEVNTGELFF.